The source of this T cell receptor beta chain is a study of prognosis after radiotherapy for stage I lung cancer. About the study: Early 2018 to early 2019 saw enrollment of stage I non-small cell lung cancer patients.

Between the trimmed V and J ends, which lost 3 bases and 6 bases, there was a span of 12 bases. Germline V gene data show CDR1 as SNHLY and CDR2 as FYNNEI. This CDR3 spans 14 amino acids. This clonotype was counted ten times or more. Amplicons of TCR beta CDR3 were generated from genomic DNA by two-round multiplex PCR. Amplification in first-round PCR relied on primers specific to each TRBV and TRBJ gene. TCRdb called the multiplex PCR reads again in MiXCR, with one record for every CDR3 protein. The table records roughly 38,000 distinct CDR3 sequences, approximately 25% of them present only once. The sequence derives from a donor aged 50 or older with non-small cell lung cancer. The sequenced sample was PBMCs, obtained before or after stereotactic body radiation therapy (not recorded which). V and J are TRBV2 and TRBJ2-1; D gene unclear. CDR3 in amino acids: CASSDEALRNEQFF. CDR3 DNA: TGTGCCAGCAGTGATGAGGCGCTACGCAATGAGCAGTTCTTC.